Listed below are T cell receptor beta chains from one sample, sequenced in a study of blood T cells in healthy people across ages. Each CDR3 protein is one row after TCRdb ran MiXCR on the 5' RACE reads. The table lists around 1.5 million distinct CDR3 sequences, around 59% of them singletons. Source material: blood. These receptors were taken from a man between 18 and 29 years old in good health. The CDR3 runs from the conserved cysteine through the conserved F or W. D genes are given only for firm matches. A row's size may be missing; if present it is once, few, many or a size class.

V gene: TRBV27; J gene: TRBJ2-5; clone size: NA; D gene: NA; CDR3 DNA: TGTGCCAGCAGTTTAGGGCAGTCCCAAGAGACCCAGTACTTC; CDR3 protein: CASSLGQSQETQYF
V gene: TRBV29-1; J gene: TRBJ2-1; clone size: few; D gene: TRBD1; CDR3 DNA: TGCAGCGTTATTACCGGGACAGGGTATGAGCAGTTCTTC; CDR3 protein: CSVITGTGYEQFF
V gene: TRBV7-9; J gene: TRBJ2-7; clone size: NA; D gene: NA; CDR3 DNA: TGTGCCAGCAGCAATCCTATCCCCGGGGCTCGCGAGCAGTACTTC; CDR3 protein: CASSNPIPGAREQYF
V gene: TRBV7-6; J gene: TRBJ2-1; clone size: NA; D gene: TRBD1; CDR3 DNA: TGTGCCAGCAGCTTAGGGACCGGGACAGGGCTGTTCTTC; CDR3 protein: CASSLGTGTGLFF
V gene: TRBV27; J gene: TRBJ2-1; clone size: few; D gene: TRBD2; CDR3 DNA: TGTGCCAGCACCACTAGGCGGGGGGGAGATTCCTACAATGAGCAGTTCTTC; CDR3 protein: CASTTRRGGDSYNEQFF
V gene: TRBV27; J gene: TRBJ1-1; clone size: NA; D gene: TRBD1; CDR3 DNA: TGTGCCAGCAGGCAGACAGGGGAAAACACTGAAGCTTTCTTT; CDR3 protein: CASRQTGENTEAFF
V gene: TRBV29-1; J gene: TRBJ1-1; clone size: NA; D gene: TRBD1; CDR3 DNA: TGCAGCGTCGAAGGCCGGGACAGGGGCCTAAACACTGAAGCTTTCTTT; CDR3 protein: CSVEGRDRGLNTEAFF
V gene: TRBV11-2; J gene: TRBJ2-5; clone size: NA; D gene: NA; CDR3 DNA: TGTGCCAGCAGAGCTAGCTTAACGTACCAAGAGACCCAGTACTTC; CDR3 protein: CASRASLTYQETQYF
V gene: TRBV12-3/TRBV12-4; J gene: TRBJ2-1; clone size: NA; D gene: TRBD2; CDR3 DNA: TGTGCCAGCAGTTTCTTTACTTGGACTAGCGGGAATTCCCTATTCAATGAGCAGTTCTTC; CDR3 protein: CASSFFTWTSGNSLFNEQFF
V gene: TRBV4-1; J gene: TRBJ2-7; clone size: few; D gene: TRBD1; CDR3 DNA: TGCGCCAGCAAGATGACAGGGGGGCCCTACGAGCAGTACTTC; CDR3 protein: CASKMTGGPYEQYF
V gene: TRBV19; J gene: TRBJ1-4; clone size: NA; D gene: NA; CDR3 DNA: TGTGCCACCACAACGACTAATGAAAAACTGTTTTTT; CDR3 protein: CATTTTNEKLFF
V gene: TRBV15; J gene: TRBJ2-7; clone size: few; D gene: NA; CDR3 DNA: TGTGCCACCAGCAGAGTACCCGGGCCATACGAGCAGTACTTC; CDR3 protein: CATSRVPGPYEQYF
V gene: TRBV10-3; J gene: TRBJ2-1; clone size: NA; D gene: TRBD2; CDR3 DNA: TGTGCCATCAGTGGACGTGAGACTAGCGGGACCGGTCAGTTCTTC; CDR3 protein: CAISGRETSGTGQFF
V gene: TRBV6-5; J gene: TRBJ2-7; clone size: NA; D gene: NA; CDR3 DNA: TGTGCCAGCAGTTATCGGGACACGCTCTACGAGCAGTACTTC; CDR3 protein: CASSYRDTLYEQYF
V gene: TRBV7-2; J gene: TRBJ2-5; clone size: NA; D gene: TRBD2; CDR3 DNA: TGTGCCAGCAGCTTAGGAGACAGCGGGGTGGAGACCCAGTACTTC; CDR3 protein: CASSLGDSGVETQYF
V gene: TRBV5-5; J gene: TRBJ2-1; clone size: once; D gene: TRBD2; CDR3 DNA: TGTGCCAGCAGCCGGACCGGGACTAGCGGGGGCCAAAGCTCCTACAATGAGCAGTTCTTC; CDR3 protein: CASSRTGTSGGQSSYNEQFF
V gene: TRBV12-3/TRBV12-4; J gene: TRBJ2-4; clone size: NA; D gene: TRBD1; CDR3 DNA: TGTGCCAGCAGTTTGAAGGGACAGGGTTTACAGTACTTC; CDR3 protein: CASSLKGQGLQYF
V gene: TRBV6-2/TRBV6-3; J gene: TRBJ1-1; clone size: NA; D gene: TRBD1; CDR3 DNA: TGTGCCAGCAGTTACGTAGTCGGACAGGGTGGACTTGCCACTGAAGCTTTCTTT; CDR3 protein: CASSYVVGQGGLATEAFF
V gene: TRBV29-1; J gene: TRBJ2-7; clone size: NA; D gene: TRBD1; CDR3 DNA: TGCAGCGTTCCCCAGGGGGCCGAGCAGTACTTC; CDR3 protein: CSVPQGAEQYF
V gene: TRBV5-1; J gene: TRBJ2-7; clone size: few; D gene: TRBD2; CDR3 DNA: TGCGCCAGCGCGGGACTAGCGGGGTCCGAGCAGTACTTC; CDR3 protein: CASAGLAGSEQYF
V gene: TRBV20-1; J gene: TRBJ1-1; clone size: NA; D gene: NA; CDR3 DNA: TGCAGTGCCCCAGGTGGGATCATGAACACTGAAGCTTTCTTT; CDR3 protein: CSAPGGIMNTEAFF
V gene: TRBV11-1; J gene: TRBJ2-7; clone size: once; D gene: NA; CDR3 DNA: TGTGCCAGCAGCTACTCTGGGGTGGACATTTACTCCTACGAGCAGTACTTC; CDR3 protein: CASSYSGVDIYSYEQYF
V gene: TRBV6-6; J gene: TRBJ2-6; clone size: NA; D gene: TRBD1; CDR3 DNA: TGTGCCAGCAGTTACTCGCCAGGGGGCTCTGGGGCCAACGTCCTGACTTTC; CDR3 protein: CASSYSPGGSGANVLTF
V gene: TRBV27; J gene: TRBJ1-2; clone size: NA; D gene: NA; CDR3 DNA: TGTGCCAGCAGACAGCAACAGGGTCCCCCCTATGGCTACACCTTC; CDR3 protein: CASRQQQGPPYGYTF